This T cell receptor beta chain was captured by sequencing in a study of cytomegalovirus exposure and HLA in healthy donors. General study results and limits: A later analysis revealed that TCR association rates differed between HLA loci, peaking at DRB1 and bottoming out at HLA-C. Several of the most significant clusters appeared linked to common viral pathogens, based on a later analysis. Another analysis was done later, and it associated 15,000 to 20,000 TCR beta sequences with HLA alleles at 0.05 false discovery rate. Most subjects' HLA-A and HLA-B alleles were reportedly predicted from TCR beta sequences.

Comments on this clone: The antigen remains undetermined.

The PCR contained 60 Vbeta and 13 Jbeta primers. Only in-frame clones appear in the TCRdb table, and some are missing; sequencing was by immunoSEQ multiplex PCR. Of around 160,000 clones in the sample, 73% were seen once. This clonotype was sampled from a woman between 18 and 30 years old in good health and CMV-seronegative. The specimen was PBMCs.

The CDR3 protein is CASTIGQGYGYTF. DNA for the CDR3: TGTGCCAGCACTATCGGACAGGGTTATGGCTACACCTTC. The chain is built from TRBV2 and TRBJ1-2; TRBD1 matches at 8 bases. The CDR3 loop spans 13 amino acids. V dropped 7 bases and J dropped 5; count of bases not matched to a gene: 6. Per the germline V gene, CDR1 is SNHLY and CDR2 is FYNNEI.